This T cell receptor beta chain was captured in a study of control samples from healthy donors and cancer patients. This table comes from immunoSEQ multiplex PCR, and its TCRdb copy is limited to in-frame clones, with some not included. The table lists 85,000 to 95,000 clones, 88% of them singletons. The CDR3 is made up of 16 amino acids. V lost 0 bases and J lost 3, with 15 bases in between. The germline V gene has CDR1 SGDLS and CDR2 YYNGEE. This TCR came from a woman in her seventies in good health. Sequenced sample: blood. The chain joins TRBV9 to TRBJ2-5, with D perhaps TRBD2 (5 bases). CDR3 bases: TGTGCCAGCAGCGTAGGAGGTCTCGACGGGAAAGAGACCCAGTACTTC. This encodes CASSVGGLDGKETQYF. Combining the CDR3 with reference TRBV9 and TRBJ2-5 gives the whole variable domain DSGVTQTPKHLITATGQRVTLRCSPRSGDLSVYWYQQSLDQGLQFLIQYYNGEERAKGNILERFSAQQFPDLHSELNLSSLELGDSALYFCASSVGGLDGKETQYFGPGTRLLVL.